Below are 32 T cell receptor beta chains sequenced from a single sample in a study of CXCR3-negative and CXCR3-positive naive CD8 T cells. Whole-study findings and limits: CXCR3-expressing naive cells carried TRB CDR3s more hydrophobic than those of CXCR3-negative naive cells.

These receptors have no known antigen. Each TRB cDNA library was prepared by 5' RACE (with UMI labels). After re-calling the 5' RACE reads, TCRdb lists one entry per CDR3 protein, DNA absent. The sample has some 60,000 distinct CDR3 sequences; the top ten hold 0.53%. The specimen sequenced was naive CXCR3+ CD8+ T cells from blood. Documented subset: CD45RO-CCR7+CD27+CD95- naive CD8+ T cells expressing CXCR3 (TNR3+). All receptors derive from a human donor in good health. Some clones in this sample may be carry-over from other donors' samples.

The rearrangement links TRBV7-2 to TRBJ2-2. CDR3 size: 15 residues. Germline V gene sequence: CDR1 SGHTA, CDR2 FQGNSA. CDR3 amino acids: CASSSDGLNTGELFF.

The rearrangement joins TRBV9 to TRBJ2-1; TCRdb designates TRBD2, a call that cannot be tested without DNA. Germline V CDR1 and CDR2: SGDLS, YYNGEE. The CDR3 covers 14 residues. This CDR3 reads CASGPSGGANEQFF.

The chain couples TRBV5-5 to TRBJ1-4; no DNA is available, so the TRBD1 call from TCRdb remains unchecked. The CDR3 sequence is 18 residues long. The V gene's germline CDR1 is SGHKS and CDR2 YYEKEE (reference sequence). This CDR3 reads CASAPGQGHQATNEKLFF.

The rearrangement uses TRBV7-2 and TRBJ1-2; TCRdb proposes TRBD1, but this gene call is untestable without DNA. The CDR3 totals 16 residues. CDR1 and CDR2 from the germline V gene are SGHTA and FQGNSA. CDR3 residues: CASSSPPLMEHYGYTF.

This chain links TRBV27 with TRBJ1-6; TCRdb outputs TRBD1, but without DNA this stays unchecked. Germline V CDR1 and CDR2: MNHEY, SMNVEV (reference sequence). This CDR3 contains 15 residues. The CDR3 here is CASSYSGTANSPLHF.

The chain links TRBV4-3 to TRBJ2-5; TCRdb indicates TRBD2, and absent DNA this call remains unverified. Germline V gene sequence: CDR1 LGHNA, CDR2 YSLEER. CDR3 length equals 16 residues. The chain's CDR3 is CASSQVMTSLQETQYF.

This sequence joins TRBV7-9 and TRBJ2-3. This CDR3 spans 16 amino acids. Germline V gene data show CDR1 as SEHNR and CDR2 as FQNEAQ (reference sequence). CDR3 loop: CASSLRLADRTDTQYF. The variable domain in full, completed from reference TRBV7-9 and TRBJ2-3, reads DTGVSQNPRHKITKRGQNVTFRCDPISEHNRLYWYRQTLGQGPEFLTYFQNEAQLEKSRLLSDRFSAERPKGSFSTLEIQRTEQGDSAMYLCASSLRLADRTDTQYFGPGTRLTVL.

This chain uses TRBV20-1 with TRBJ2-3; without DNA, the TCRdb call of TRBD2 cannot be checked. The CDR3 contains 15 residues. Germline lookup yields CDR1 DFQATT and CDR2 SNEGSKA (reference sequence). The CDR3 reads CSARAGPLYTDTQYF.

The V and J genes are TRBV9 and TRBJ2-1; TCRdb's D call, TRBD1, is unchecked because there is no DNA. Germline lookup yields CDR1 SGDLS and CDR2 YYNGEE. This CDR3 comprises 15 residues. The CDR3 region is CASSVGGGAHNEQFF.

V gene TRBV20-1 combines with J gene TRBJ2-1; no DNA is available, so the TRBD2 call from TCRdb remains unchecked. The CDR3 covers 15 residues. Germline-derived CDR1 and CDR2 are DFQATT and SNEGSKA (reference sequence). CDR3 loop: CSARDDSGAYNEQFF.

This chain links TRBV20-1 with TRBJ1-1; TCRdb's D call, TRBD1, is unchecked because there is no DNA. This CDR3 is 12 amino acids long. Germline CDR1 DFQATT, CDR2 SNEGSKA (reference sequence). The CDR3 is CSDKPQGTEAFF.

This clonotype shows up as medium-sized by frequency. This CDR3 is CASSEQGANTEAFF. This rearrangement joins TRBV10-1 to TRBJ1-1; without DNA, the TCRdb call of TRBD1 cannot be checked. Germline V CDR1 and CDR2: WNHNN, SYGVQD (reference sequence). This CDR3 comprises 14 residues.

The rearrangement links TRBV19 to TRBJ1-2; the D gene TCRdb calls, TRBD1, cannot be checked with no DNA. CDR3 length equals 16 residues. Germline lookup yields CDR1 LNHDA and CDR2 SQIVND (reference sequence). The chain's CDR3 is CASSIALGRAFYGYTF.

The chain uses TRBV7-8 and TRBJ2-3. Germline values: CDR1 SGHVS, CDR2 FQNEAQ. There are 15 residues in the CDR3. The CDR3 loop is CASSPRWVSTDTQYF.

This chain joins TRBV7-2 and TRBJ2-7; lacking DNA, the TRBD1 call made by TCRdb goes unchecked. From germline, CDR1 is SGHTA and CDR2 FQGNSA. This CDR3 spans 15 amino acids. CDR3: CASSPPSAGIHEQYF.

The J gene is TRBJ2-5, the V gene TRBV28. The CDR3 runs 14 residues. Germline values: CDR1 MDHEN, CDR2 SYDVKM. The CDR3 region is CASLNVRPAETQYF.

This chain uses TRBV5-5 with TRBJ2-7. The CDR3 spans 13 residues. Germline CDR1 SGHKS, CDR2 YYEKEE (reference sequence). CDR3 loop: CASSLFSGYEQYF.

The gene calls are TRBV7-8 and TRBJ1-2; TCRdb returns TRBD1, unconfirmable since there is no DNA. The length of the CDR3 is 16 residues. Per germline, CDR1 SGHVS and CDR2 FQNEAQ. The CDR3 region is CASSLARDSPIYGYTF.

The CDR3 protein is CSVEPDRGLSPGRDQPQHF. V usage is TRBV29-1 and J usage is TRBJ1-5; as DNA is missing, the TRBD1 call by TCRdb cannot be tested. This CDR3 has 19 amino acids. Per germline, CDR1 SQVTM and CDR2 ANQGSEA. Drawing the rest from reference TRBV29-1 and TRBJ1-5, the complete variable domain is SAVISQKPSRDICQRGTSLTIQCQVDSQVTMMFWYRQQPGQSLTLIATANQGSEATYESGFVIDKFPISRPNLTFSTLTVSNMSPEDSSIYLCSVEPDRGLSPGRDQPQHFGDGTRLSIL.

The chain is built from TRBV21-1 and TRBJ1-6. TRBV21-1 is a pseudogene segment. The CDR3 sequence is 12 residues long. CDR3 loop: CASRRFNSPLHF.

The rearrangement uses TRBV6-2 or TRBV6-3 and TRBJ1-1. From germline, CDR1 is MNHEY and CDR2 SVGEGT. The CDR3 loop spans 14 amino acids. The CDR3 loop reads CASSYFVSNTEAFF.

The chain has TRBV9 and TRBJ2-1; TCRdb calls TRBD1, which cannot be checked without DNA. Looked up from germline, CDR1 is SGDLS and CDR2 is YYNGEE. The CDR3 sequence is 17 residues long. CDR3 loop: CASSVRPDMGGYNEQFF.

The rearrangement joins TRBV29-1 to TRBJ2-1; with no DNA, the TCRdb D assignment of TRBD2 cannot be verified. Germline loops: CDR1 SQVTM, CDR2 ANQGSEA. The CDR3 length is 13 residues. This chain's CDR3 is CSVWTSDDNEQFF.

The chain is built from TRBV29-1 and TRBJ1-1; the D call from TCRdb, TRBD1, cannot be confirmed without DNA. CDR1 is SQVTM and CDR2 is ANQGSEA in the germline V gene. CDR3 length: 13 residues. CDR3 residues: CSVRRGMNTEAFF.

The chain employs TRBV4-3 and TRBJ2-1; TCRdb's D gene call, TRBD1, goes unchecked for lack of DNA. Germline V CDR1 and CDR2: LGHNA, YSLEER. The CDR3 sequence is 15 residues long. CDR3 in amino acids: CASSQDRDGYNEQFF.

CDR3 sequence: CSGSGAPDYNEQFF. The chain is built from TRBV20-1 and TRBJ2-1; TCRdb gives TRBD1 as the D gene, but with no DNA this cannot be confirmed. This CDR3 comprises 14 residues. The germline V gene has CDR1 DFQATT and CDR2 SNEGSKA (reference sequence).

This sequence joins TRBV29-1 and TRBJ1-2. In germline, CDR1 is SQVTM, CDR2 ANQGSEA. There are 12 residues in the CDR3. CDR3 loop: CSVERQSYGYTF.

The chain uses TRBV7-8 and TRBJ1-1. Germline V lookup: CDR1 SGHVS, CDR2 FQNEAQ. The CDR3 totals 14 residues. This chain's CDR3 is CASSRVPNHSEAFF.

The chain employs TRBV5-1 and TRBJ1-1; TCRdb proposes TRBD1, but this gene call is untestable without DNA. The CDR3 extends over 14 amino acids. Germline CDR1 reads SGHRS; CDR2 reads YFSETQ. Here the CDR3 reads CASSQTGLNTEAFF.

The CDR3 spells CASTPGGAHYGYTF. The V gene is TRBV25-1, the J gene TRBJ1-2; TCRdb returns TRBD1, unconfirmable since there is no DNA. CDR1 is MGHDK and CDR2 is SYGVNS in the germline V gene. The CDR3 has 14 amino acids.

This sequence joins TRBV23-1 and TRBJ1-1; TCRdb outputs TRBD1, but without DNA this stays unchecked. TRBV23-1 is sorted into the ORF group, with uncertain function. CDR3 length: 15 residues. The CDR3 is CASSLADSINTEAFF.

This CDR3 is CASSQDVAGGRNIQYF. V is TRBV6-5 and J is TRBJ2-4; TCRdb's assignment of TRBD1 cannot be checked, as there is no DNA. This CDR3 has 16 amino acids. Germline V gives CDR1 MNHEY, CDR2 SVGAGI.